This T cell receptor (beta chain) emerged from a study of blood T cell repertoires in COVID-19. On the study more broadly: COVID-19 samples collected from the United States, Italy and Spain covered acute and convalescent phases. PBMCs, B-cell-depleted T cells, or T cells provided the cDNA or gDNA that made up the material.

This clone has a single count. Germline lookup yields CDR1 SGHTA and CDR2 FQGTGA. This CDR3 contains 14 residues. V gave up 1 base and J gave up 13 bases, with 17 bases separating them. Clones were sequenced by immunoSEQ multiplex PCR, and TCRdb holds only the in-frame ones, with some missing. The data hold fewer than 400,000 clones, with around nine tenths observed a single time. The V and J genes are TRBV7-3 and TRBJ2-1, with D possibly being TRBD1 (6 bases). The sample consisted of peripheral blood. The sequence was obtained from a human donor in a cohort sampled during active COVID-19. CDR3 amino acids: CASSLNRLGGSQFF. The CDR3 nucleotides are TGTGCCAGCAGCTTAAATCGGCTAGGGGGTTCTCAGTTCTTC.